This record concerns one T cell receptor beta chain sequence. The antigen it recognizes is unknown. Base-call qualities are not available, and no considerably larger clone is one nucleotide away. This specimen belongs to a study of cytomegalovirus exposure and HLA in healthy donors (dated by TCRdb to 2015 to 2018). Looking at the study overall: According to an earlier analysis of 587 of the donors, 150 million to 200 million T cells yielded 117 million unique TCR beta sequences and about 280 Gb of sequence data. An early release that covered around 590 HLA-typed donors contained about 290 gigabases of sequencing data and around 80 million unique TCR sequences. Of the 300 to 500 genotyped donors, 70% to 90% were placed in the genetic ancestry cluster associated with self-reported Caucasian donors. The study aimed to test whether signatures of past pathogen exposure could be identified by cataloging public T cell receptors. The T cell repertoires of 666 subjects were profiled by immunosequencing and related to cytomegalovirus serostatus. Besides the first cohort of around 670 subjects, a separate validation cohort made up of roughly 120 different subjects was used. To predict cytomegalovirus infection status, the study combined high-throughput TCR immunosequencing, statistical association of individual TCRs with disease status, and machine learning. A later analysis re-analyzed previously published TCR beta repertoires from 660 or so donors and added high-resolution HLA genotyping to study TCR occurrence patterns. The later analysis used no new phenotypic data to find candidate immune exposures, relying instead on TCR beta sequences and their occurrence across donors. An earlier analysis of around 640 of the donors used high-throughput TCR beta sequencing to judge whether each TCR beta V gene segment behaved as functional or pseudogenic. Donor age, sex, ethnicity and CMV serostatus were compiled alongside the repertoire data. In a later genetic analysis, genome-wide SNP genotypes for 398 of the 666 donors were used, and that subset was treated as a discovery cohort. All discovery cohort repertoires had been generated using a single sequencing platform. Class I and class II HLA loci were covered by the typing at four-digit resolution. The number of donors typed differed by locus, with roughly 629-640 for A, B, C, DRB1 and DQB1, more than 500 for DQA1, 606 for DPA1, and around 430 for DPB1. A handful of DR-DQ haplotypes were handled as single units for association and clustering because linkage in the cohort was strong. Among some 410 genotyped donors of the cohort, an average of approximately 240,000 unique TCR beta nucleotide sequences were sequenced per donor, around a sixth of them non-productive. Overall study results and their limits: Because some donors lacked HLA typing at each locus, the association tests relied only on the typed subset. When HLA alleles, especially DR and DQ, strongly co-occurred, TCR associations were difficult to assign to individual alleles. A later genetic analysis associated a missense DCLRE1C variant with V-gene and J-gene trimming of TCR beta chains, and an independent cohort replicated the association. Three of the identified cytomegalovirus-associated TCR beta chains were confirmed in vitro to be specific for cytomegalovirus antigens. Immune exposure information for the cohort was limited to CMV serostatus. Most CMV-associated TCR beta chains appeared to be HLA-restricted in a later analysis, and the HLA associations seemed to be driven largely by CMV exposure. A later analysis found that TCR association rates varied across HLA loci, with DRB1 alleles showing the most associated TCRs and HLA-C alleles the fewest. Most TCR sequences were observed very rarely across donors, whereas some public TCRs were present in many individuals. A further reported finding was that TCR beta sequences accurately predicted the HLA-A and HLA-B alleles for most subjects in the first cohort. In an earlier analysis of a few hundred of the donors, most TCR beta V segments were observed in productive rearrangements about 87% or about 30% of the time, broadly matching IMGT annotations. In a later analysis, some 18,000 TCR beta sequences were associated with specific HLA alleles at a false discovery rate of 0.05. Presence/absence analyses assumed roughly uniform sequencing depth across donors, an assumption that may not hold. The sequencing pipeline was judged likely to have produced a cluster of highly shared sequence variants as a technical artifact. Because counts were too low, roughly 16 rarely observed V segments, including chromosome 9 orphons, were excluded from the earlier analysis of 587 of the donors. Only TCR beta chains were sequenced in this cohort, and the absence of alpha or paired-chain data limited detectable features. The classifier was reported to diagnose cytomegalovirus status with high specificity and sensitivity in both the original cohort and the validation cohort. A later analysis reported that several top co-occurrence clusters appeared linked to parvovirus B19, influenza, CMV and Epstein-Barr virus. The study listed around 160 TCR beta chains as associated with cytomegalovirus. Linkage disequilibrium might explain the correlated functional status among segregating V segments, but an unknown experimental factor could not be ruled out. In a later analysis, HLA-associated TCR beta chains were found to be more clonally expanded and to have lower generation probabilities than equally common non-associated chains. The authors suggested that the approach could potentially be generalized to other disease states and immunological phenotypes. According to a later genetic analysis, donors in an Asian-associated ancestry cluster had fewer N-insertions in productive TCRs than the approximately 700-donor mean.

The library came from the immunoSEQ multiplex PCR assay. For the multiplex PCR, a mixture combining 60 forward primers for TCR Vbeta segments and 13 reverse primers for TCR Jbeta segments was used. The CDR3 region of rearranged TCR beta genes was amplified from genomic DNA with a multiplex PCR assay. Amplified TCR beta libraries were sequenced as 87-base-pair reads on the Illumina HiSeq System. The paper's data handling went like this. Across the 670 or so repertoires, a later analysis counted some 80 million unique TCR beta chains, some 11 million of which were shared by at least two donors. Raw reads were error-corrected and collapsed into unique sequences by a nearest-neighbor algorithm in which closely related sequences were merged to remove PCR and sequencing errors. Alignment of CDR3 sequences to IMGT reference sequences was used to assign V, D and J gene segments. Each retained sequence needed at least a six-nucleotide match to both a V gene segment and a J gene segment. A rearrangement counted as productive if the CDR3 had no stop codons and remained in frame with V and J, and every other rearrangement counted as non-productive. Following IMGT convention, CDR3 was defined as the stretch from the second conserved V-encoded cysteine to the conserved J-encoded phenylalanine. The earlier analysis of more than 450 of the donors excluded sequences that lacked an unambiguous match to a single V gene segment. In an earlier analysis of several hundred of the donors, V segments were called functional above 56.7% productive rearrangements and were called segregating when the between-donor standard deviation exceeded 5%. To diagnose cytomegalovirus status from the catalog of TCR beta chain sequences, a statistical classification framework was built. In a later analysis, TCR nucleotide sequences were compared against IMGT/GENE-DB human TR gene sequences so that V and J genes could be assigned. A later analysis assigned CDR3 sequences and most-parsimonious VDJ recombination scenarios with the TCRdist pipeline. In a later analysis, every TCR beta chain was defined by the combination of its CDR3 amino acid sequence and its V-gene family, and reads without a unique V-gene family were dropped. In a later analysis, 450 to 600 highly shared, low-generation-probability nucleotide sequences were removed to address suspected cross-contamination and a sequencing artifact. For each public chain, a later analysis derived a clonal expansion index from normalized ranks of inferred template counts within each repertoire. In a later analysis, generation probabilities were computed with a VDJ recombination model fitted to out-of-frame rearrangements, and the resulting probabilities were checked against IGoR. A later analysis scored TCR-TCR, TCR-HLA and TCR-CMV co-occurrence with hypergeometric tests, applying a repertoire-size bias correction to TCR pairs. False discovery rates were estimated in a later analysis by permuting HLA or CMV assignments 20 times. A later analysis grouped co-occurring TCRs with DBSCAN, adding TCRdist sequence similarity when clustering within HLA-allele-positive subsets. Repertoires with fewer than 30,000 or more than 120,000 public chains, plus five repertoires with anomalous nucleotide sharing, were excluded from co-occurrence clustering. Held by TCRdb, this immuneACCESS table contains in-frame sequences only and omits some clones. Under half of the omission traces to an unresolved V gene where checked; the cause of the rest is unknown. That table gives V, J and clone size, and the DNA gave D and trimming. The sample contains fewer than 200,000 clones, approximately 71% of them found a single time. The ten top clones hold around 1.5% of the sample.

The cohort comprised fewer than 750 healthy bone marrow donors. Cohort members were all nominally healthy when sampled, although unrecorded immune exposures were likely present. The donor tested CMV seronegative and was one of the 352 seronegative cohort members. A peripheral blood sample was collected from each donor, and TCR beta sequencing was performed on peripheral blood mononuclear cells. The Qiagen DNeasy Blood Extraction Kit was used to extract genomic DNA from the blood cell samples. The TCR originated in a girl aged 10-17 years in good health and CMV-seronegative. Sequenced input: PBMCs.

The CDR3 region has the sequence CASSQVGGRVSLRNTIYF. The DNA sequence is TGCGCCAGCAGCCAAGTGGGGGGAAGGGTTTCCCTTAGAAACACCATATATTTT. The chain was built from TRBV4-1 and TRBJ1-3, and the D gene may be TRBD1, 5 bases matching. The CDR3 numbers 18 residues from cysteine through phenylalanine. Only CDR3 DNA is held: 54 bases, read in frame from base 1. V was cut back by 1 base and J by 5 bases, leaving a gap of 21 bases between them. From a lookup of the germline V gene, CDR1 and CDR2 are MGHRA and YSYEKL.